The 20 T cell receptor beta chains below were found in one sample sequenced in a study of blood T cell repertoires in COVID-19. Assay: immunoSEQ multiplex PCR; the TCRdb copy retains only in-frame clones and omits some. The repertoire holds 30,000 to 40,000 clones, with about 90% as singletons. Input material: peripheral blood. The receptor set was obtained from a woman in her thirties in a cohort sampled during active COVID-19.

The CDR3 DNA is TGTGCCAGCAGCCAAGACGGGGGTTTAGAGACCCAGTACTTC. It encodes CASSQDGGLETQYF. This chain links TRBV4-2 with TRBJ2-5, with D maybe TRBD2 (6 bases). Looked up from germline, CDR1 is LGHNA and CDR2 is YNFKEQ. This CDR3 contains 14 residues. V was clipped by 0 bases and J by 4 bases, with 9 bases between them.

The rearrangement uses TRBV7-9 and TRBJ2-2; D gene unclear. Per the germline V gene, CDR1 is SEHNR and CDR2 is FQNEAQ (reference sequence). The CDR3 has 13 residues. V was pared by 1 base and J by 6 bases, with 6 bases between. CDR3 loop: CASSLVAAGELFF. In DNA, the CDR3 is TGTGCCAGCAGCTTAGTAGCTGCCGGGGAGCTGTTTTTT.

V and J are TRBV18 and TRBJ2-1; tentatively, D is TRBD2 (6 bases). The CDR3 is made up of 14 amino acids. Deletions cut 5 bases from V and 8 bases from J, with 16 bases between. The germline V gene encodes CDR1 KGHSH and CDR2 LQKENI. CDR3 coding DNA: TGTGCCAGCTCAACCCCTCGACTAGGAGATGAGCAGTTCTTC. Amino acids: CASSTPRLGDEQFF.

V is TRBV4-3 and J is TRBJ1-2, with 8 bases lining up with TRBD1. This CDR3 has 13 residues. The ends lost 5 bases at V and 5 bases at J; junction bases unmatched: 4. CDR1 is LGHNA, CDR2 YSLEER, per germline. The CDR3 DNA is TGCGCCAGCAGCATGGACAGGGTTTATGGCTACACCTTC. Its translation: CASSMDRVYGYTF.

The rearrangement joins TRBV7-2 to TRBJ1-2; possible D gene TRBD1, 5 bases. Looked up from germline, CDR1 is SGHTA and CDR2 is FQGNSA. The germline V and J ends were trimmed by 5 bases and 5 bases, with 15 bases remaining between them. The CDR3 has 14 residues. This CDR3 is CASSPKDKAYGYTF. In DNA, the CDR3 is TGTGCCAGCAGCCCCAAGGACAAGGCTTATGGCTACACCTTC.

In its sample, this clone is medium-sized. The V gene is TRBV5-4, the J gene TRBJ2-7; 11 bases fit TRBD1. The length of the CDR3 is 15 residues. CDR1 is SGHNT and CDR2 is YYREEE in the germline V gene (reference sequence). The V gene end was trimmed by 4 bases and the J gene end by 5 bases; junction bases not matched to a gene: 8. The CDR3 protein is CASSRPDRGRDEQYF. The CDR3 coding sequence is TGTGCCAGCAGCCGCCCGGACAGGGGGCGCGACGAGCAGTACTTC.

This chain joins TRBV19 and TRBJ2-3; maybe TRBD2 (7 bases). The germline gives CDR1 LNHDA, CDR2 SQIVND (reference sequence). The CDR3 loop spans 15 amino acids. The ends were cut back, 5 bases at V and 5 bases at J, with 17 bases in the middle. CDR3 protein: CASSPWGGARDTQYF. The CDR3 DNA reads TGTGCCAGTAGTCCCTGGGGGGGGGCGCGAGATACGCAGTATTTT.

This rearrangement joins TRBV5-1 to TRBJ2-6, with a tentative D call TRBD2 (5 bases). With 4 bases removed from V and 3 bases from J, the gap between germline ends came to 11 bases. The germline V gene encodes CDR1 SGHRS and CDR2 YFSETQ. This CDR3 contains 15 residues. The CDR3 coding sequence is TGCGCCAGCAGCATTTGGGGAGATGGGGCCAACGTCCTGACTTTC. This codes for CASSIWGDGANVLTF.

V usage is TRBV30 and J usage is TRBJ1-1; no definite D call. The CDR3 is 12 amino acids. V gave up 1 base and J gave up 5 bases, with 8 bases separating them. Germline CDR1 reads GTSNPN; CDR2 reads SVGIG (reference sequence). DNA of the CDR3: TGTGCCTGGAGTGGCCCGAGAACTGAAGCTTTCTTT. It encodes CAWSGPRTEAFF.

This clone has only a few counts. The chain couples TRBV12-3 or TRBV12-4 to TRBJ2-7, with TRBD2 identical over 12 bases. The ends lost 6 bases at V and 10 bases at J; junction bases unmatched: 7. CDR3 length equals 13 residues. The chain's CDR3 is CASSSGLAGPQYF. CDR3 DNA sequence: TGTGCCAGCAGCTCCGGACTAGCGGGACCACAGTACTTC.

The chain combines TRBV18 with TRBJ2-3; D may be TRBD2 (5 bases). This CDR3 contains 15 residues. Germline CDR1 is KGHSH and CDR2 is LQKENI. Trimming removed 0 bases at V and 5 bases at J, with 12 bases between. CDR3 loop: CASSPPGVGEDTQYF. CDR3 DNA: TGTGCCAGCTCACCACCGGGAGTCGGTGAAGATACGCAGTATTTT.

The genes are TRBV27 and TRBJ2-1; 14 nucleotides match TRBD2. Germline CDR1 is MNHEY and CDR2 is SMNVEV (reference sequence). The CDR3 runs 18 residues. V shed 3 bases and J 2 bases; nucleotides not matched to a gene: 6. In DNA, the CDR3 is TGTGCCAGCAGTTTCGGACGGACTAGCGGGAGGACCTACAATGAGCAGTTCTTC. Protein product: CASSFGRTSGRTYNEQFF.

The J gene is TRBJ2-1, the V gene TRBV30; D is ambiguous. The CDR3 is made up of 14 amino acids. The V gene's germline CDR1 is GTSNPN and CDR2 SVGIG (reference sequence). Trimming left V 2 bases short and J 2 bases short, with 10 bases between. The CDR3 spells CAWSMYSPYNEQFF. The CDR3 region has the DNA TGTGCCTGGAGTATGTACAGCCCCTACAATGAGCAGTTCTTC.

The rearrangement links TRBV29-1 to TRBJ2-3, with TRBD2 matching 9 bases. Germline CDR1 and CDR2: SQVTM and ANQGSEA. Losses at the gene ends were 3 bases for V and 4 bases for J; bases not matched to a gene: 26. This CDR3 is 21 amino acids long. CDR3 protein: CSVEPQSGTSSQPWGPDTQYF. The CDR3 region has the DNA TGCAGCGTTGAGCCCCAATCCGGGACTAGCTCTCAGCCCTGGGGCCCAGATACGCAGTATTTT.

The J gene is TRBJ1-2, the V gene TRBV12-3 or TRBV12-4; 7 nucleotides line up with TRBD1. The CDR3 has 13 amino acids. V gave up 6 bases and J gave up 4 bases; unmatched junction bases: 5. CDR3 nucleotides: TGTGCCAGCAGGGCGACAGGGTCCTATGGCTACACCTTC. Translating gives CASRATGSYGYTF.

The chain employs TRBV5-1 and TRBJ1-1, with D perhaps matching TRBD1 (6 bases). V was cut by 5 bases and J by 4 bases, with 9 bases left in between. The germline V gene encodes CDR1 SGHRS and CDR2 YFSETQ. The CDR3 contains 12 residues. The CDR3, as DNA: TGCGCCAGCAGACAGGGTAGCACTGAAGCTTTCTTT. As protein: CASRQGSTEAFF.

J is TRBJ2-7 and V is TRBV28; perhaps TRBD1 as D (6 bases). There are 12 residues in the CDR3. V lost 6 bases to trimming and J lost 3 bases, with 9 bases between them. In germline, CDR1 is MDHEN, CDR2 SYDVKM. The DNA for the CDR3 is TGTGCCAGCAGCCGACAGGACTACGAGCAGTACTTC. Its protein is CASSRQDYEQYF.

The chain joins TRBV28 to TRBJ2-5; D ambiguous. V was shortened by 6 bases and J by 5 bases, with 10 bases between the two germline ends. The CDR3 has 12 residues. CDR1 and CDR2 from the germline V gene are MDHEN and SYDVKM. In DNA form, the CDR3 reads TGTGCCAGCAGCCCCGAGATGGAGACCCAGTACTTC. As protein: CASSPEMETQYF.

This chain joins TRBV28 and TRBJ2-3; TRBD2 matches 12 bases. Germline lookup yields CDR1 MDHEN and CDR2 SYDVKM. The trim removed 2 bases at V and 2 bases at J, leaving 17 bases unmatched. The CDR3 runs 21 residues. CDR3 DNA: TGTGCCAGCAGTTTAGACTCGAACCCTAGACTAGCGGGAGTGGACACAGATACGCAGTATTTT. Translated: CASSLDSNPRLAGVDTDTQYF.

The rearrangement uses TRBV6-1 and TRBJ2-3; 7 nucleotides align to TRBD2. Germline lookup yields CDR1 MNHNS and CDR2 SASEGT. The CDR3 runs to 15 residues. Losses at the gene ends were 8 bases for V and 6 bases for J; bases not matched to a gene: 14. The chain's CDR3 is CASSPPGGLSDTQYF. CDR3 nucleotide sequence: TGTGCCAGCTCCCCCCCGGGGGGATTGTCGGATACGCAGTATTTT.